The count of the clone carrying this TCR beta chain is one. In the authors' workflow: Amplified reference gene primers provided the basis for estimating nucleated cell counts. Sequenced by immunoSEQ multiplex PCR; TCRdb stores in-frame clones only, minus some. From that table come the V and J calls and clone size; the DNA was used to work out D and trimming. The repertoire holds approximately 210,000 clones, around nine tenths seen once, with more than 1.4% in the top ten. This sample is drawn from a study of blood T cell repertoires in COVID-19. About the research overall: There were acute and convalescent COVID-19 samples, and they came from the United States, Italy and Spain. PBMCs, B-cell-depleted T cells, or T cells were the source of the cDNA or gDNA that made up the material.

The CDR3 has 13 amino acids. Trimming cost V 4 bases and J 5 bases, with 13 bases left between them. CDR1 SGDLS and CDR2 YYNGEE come from the germline V gene. The V and J genes are TRBV9 and TRBJ2-7; no firm D call. What was sequenced was peripheral blood. This clonotype originated in a man aged 18-30 years with active or convalescent COVID-19. CDR3 residues: CASSYQLEDEQYF. The CDR3 DNA is TGTGCCAGCAGCTACCAATTAGAGGACGAGCAGTACTTC.